Sequencing of this TCR beta chain was carried out in a study of T cells after yellow fever vaccination. 5'RACE template switching generated TCR cDNA, adding a universal primer site and UMIs. TCRdb itself ran the 5' RACE reads through MiXCR, one entry per CDR3 protein. The top ten clones hold approximately 15% of a sample with some 600,000 distinct CDR3 sequences, approximately 13% of them seen once. Remarks on this clonotype: Its matching antigen is unknown.

Study-wide points: The secondary response was weaker but peaked faster, day 5 versus 15.

V was trimmed by 3 bases and J by 7 bases, leaving 10 bases between them. Looked up from germline, CDR1 is MGHRA and CDR2 is YSYEKL. This CDR3 has 12 amino acids. This specimen was PBMCs, taken on the day of the yellow fever booster vaccination. The sequence was collected from a man between 25 and 39 years old who received the YFV17D yellow fever vaccine. The chain carries TRBV4-1 and TRBJ2-7; TRBD1 is a possible D gene (6 bases). CDR3 region: CASSHPRGEQYF. The DNA for the CDR3 is TGCGCCAGCAGCCATCCCAGGGGAGAGCAGTACTTC.